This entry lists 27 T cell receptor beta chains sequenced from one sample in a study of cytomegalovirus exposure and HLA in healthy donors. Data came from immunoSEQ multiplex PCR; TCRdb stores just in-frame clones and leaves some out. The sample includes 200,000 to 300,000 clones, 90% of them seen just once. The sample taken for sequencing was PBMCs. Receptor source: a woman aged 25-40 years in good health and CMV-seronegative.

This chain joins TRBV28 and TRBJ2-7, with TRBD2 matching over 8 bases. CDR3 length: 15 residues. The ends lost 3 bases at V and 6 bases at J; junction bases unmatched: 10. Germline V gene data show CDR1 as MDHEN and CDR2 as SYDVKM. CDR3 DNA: TGTGCCAGCAGTTTTACCGGGAGGGCCTATGGCGAGCAGTACTTC. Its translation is CASSFTGRAYGEQYF.

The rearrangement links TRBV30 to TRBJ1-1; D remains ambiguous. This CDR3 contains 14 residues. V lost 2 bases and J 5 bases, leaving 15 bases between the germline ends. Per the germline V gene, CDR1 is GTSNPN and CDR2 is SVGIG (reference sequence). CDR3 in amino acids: CAWSPKLGSTEAFF. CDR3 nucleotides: TGTGCCTGGAGTCCTAAGTTAGGGTCGACTGAAGCTTTCTTT.

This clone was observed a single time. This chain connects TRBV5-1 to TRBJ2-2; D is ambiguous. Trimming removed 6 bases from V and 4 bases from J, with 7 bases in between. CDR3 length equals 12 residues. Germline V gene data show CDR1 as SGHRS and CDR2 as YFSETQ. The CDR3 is CASNLITGELFF. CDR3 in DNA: TGCGCCAGCAATTTGATCACCGGGGAGCTGTTTTTT.

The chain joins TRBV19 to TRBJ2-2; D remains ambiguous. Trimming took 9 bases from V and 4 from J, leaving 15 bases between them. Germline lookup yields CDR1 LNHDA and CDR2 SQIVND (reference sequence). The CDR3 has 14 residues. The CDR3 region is CASRPKGSTGELFF. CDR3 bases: TGTGCCAGCCGTCCCAAGGGAAGCACCGGGGAGCTGTTTTTT.

The CDR3, as DNA: TGTGCCAGTAGTTCCCTAGCGGGAGTCGCCGGGGAGCTGTTTTTT. Its translation is CASSSLAGVAGELFF. This chain joins TRBV19 and TRBJ2-2, with 10 bases lining up with TRBD2. V trimming: 5 bases; J trimming: 6 bases; junction bases outside the gene matches: 6. CDR3 length: 15 residues. Germline loops: CDR1 LNHDA, CDR2 SQIVND (reference sequence).

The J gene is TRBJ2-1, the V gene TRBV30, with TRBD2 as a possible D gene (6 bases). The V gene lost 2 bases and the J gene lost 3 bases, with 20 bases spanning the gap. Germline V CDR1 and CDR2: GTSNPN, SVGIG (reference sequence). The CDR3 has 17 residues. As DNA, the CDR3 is TGTGCCTGGAGTATCCGGACCCCCGGACTACTCTACAATGAGCAGTTCTTC. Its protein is CAWSIRTPGLLYNEQFF.

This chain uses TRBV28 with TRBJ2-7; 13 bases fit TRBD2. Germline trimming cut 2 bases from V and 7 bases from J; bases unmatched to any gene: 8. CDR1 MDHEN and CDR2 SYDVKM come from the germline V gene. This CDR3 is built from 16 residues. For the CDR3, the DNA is TGTGCCAGCAGTTTAGGGACTAGCGGGACTCCTTTTGAGCAGTACTTC. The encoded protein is CASSLGTSGTPFEQYF.

The CDR3 region has the DNA TGTGCCAGCAGCTTAGTCGCCGGGAATGAAGAGACCCAGTACTTC. This encodes CASSLVAGNEETQYF. The V and J genes are TRBV7-6 and TRBJ2-5; D is perhaps TRBD2 (5 bases). Germline V gene lookup returns CDR1 SGHVS and CDR2 FNYEAQ. The CDR3 is made up of 15 amino acids. With 1 base removed from V and 3 bases from J, the gap between germline ends came to 12 bases. The full variable domain, rest sourced from reference TRBV7-6 and TRBJ2-5, is GAGVSQSPRYKVTKRGQDVALRCDPISGHVSLYWYRQALGQGPEFLTYFNYEAQQDKSGLPNDRFSAERPEGSISTLTIQRTEQRDSAMYRCASSLVAGNEETQYFGPGTRLLVL.

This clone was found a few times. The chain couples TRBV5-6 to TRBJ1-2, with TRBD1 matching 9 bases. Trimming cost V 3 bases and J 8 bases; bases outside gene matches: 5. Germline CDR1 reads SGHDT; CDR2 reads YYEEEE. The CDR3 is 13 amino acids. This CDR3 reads CASSWTGVLGYTF. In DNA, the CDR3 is TGTGCCAGCAGCTGGACAGGGGTATTGGGCTACACCTTC.

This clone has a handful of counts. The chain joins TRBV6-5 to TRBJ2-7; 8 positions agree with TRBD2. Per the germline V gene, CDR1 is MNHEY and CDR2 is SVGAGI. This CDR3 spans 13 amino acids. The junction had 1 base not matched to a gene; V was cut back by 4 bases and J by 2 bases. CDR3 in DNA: TGTGCCAGCAGTTTAGCGGGACCCTACGAGCAGTACTTC. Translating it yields CASSLAGPYEQYF.

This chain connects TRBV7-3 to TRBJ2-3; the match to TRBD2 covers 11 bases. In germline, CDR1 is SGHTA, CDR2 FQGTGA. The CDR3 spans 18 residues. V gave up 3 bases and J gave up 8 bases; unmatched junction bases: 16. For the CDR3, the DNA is TGTGCCAGCAGCTTGAACAACCCTACTAGCGGGGGATCCAGTACGCAGTATTTT. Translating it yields CASSLNNPTSGGSSTQYF.

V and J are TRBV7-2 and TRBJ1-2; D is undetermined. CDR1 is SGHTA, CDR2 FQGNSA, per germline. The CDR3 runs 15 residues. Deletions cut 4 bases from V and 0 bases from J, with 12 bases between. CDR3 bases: TGTGCCAGCAGCTCCCCTGGGCAGACTAACTATGGCTACACCTTC. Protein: CASSSPGQTNYGYTF.

The CDR3 sequence: CASSPGHLNQPQHF. For the CDR3, the DNA is TGTGCCAGCAGCCCGGGACACCTCAATCAGCCCCAGCATTTT. This chain joins TRBV7-9 and TRBJ1-5, with D tentatively TRBD1 (6 bases). Trimming took 5 bases from V and 3 from J, leaving 11 bases between them. The CDR3 has 14 residues. CDR1 and CDR2 from the germline V gene are SEHNR and FQNEAQ (reference sequence).

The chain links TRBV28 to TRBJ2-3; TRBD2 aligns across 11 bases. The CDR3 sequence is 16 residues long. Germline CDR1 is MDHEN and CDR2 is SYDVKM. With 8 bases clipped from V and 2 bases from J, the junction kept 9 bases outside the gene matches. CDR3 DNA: TGTGCCAGCGCACCCGGGACTAGCGGAAACACAGATACGCAGTATTTT. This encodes CASAPGTSGNTDTQYF.

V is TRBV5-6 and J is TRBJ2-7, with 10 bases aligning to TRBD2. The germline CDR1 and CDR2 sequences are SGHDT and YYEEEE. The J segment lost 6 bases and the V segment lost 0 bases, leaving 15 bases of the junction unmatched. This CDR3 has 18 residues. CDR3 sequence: CASSLVASGSVRSVEQYF. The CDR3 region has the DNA TGTGCCAGCAGCTTGGTGGCTAGCGGGAGTGTAAGGTCGGTCGAGCAGTACTTC.

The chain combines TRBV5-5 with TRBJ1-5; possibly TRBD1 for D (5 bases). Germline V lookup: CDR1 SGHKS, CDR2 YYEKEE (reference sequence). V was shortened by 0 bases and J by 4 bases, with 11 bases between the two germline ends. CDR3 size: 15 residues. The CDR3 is CASSLEPGRNQPQHF. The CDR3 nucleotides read TGTGCCAGCAGCTTGGAACCAGGGAGGAATCAGCCCCAGCATTTT.

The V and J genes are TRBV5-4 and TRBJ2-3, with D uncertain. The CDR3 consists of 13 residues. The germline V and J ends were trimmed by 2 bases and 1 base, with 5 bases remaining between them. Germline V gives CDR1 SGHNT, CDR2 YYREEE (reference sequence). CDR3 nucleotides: TGTGCCAGCAGCTTCCAGGGCACAGATACGCAGTATTTT. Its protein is CASSFQGTDTQYF.

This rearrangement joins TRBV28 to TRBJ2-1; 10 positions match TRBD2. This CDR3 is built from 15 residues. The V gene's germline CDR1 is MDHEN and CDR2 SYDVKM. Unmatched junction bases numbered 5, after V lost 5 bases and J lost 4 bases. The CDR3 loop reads CASSVSGRVYNEQFF. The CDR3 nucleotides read TGTGCCAGCAGTGTGAGCGGGAGGGTTTACAATGAGCAGTTCTTC.

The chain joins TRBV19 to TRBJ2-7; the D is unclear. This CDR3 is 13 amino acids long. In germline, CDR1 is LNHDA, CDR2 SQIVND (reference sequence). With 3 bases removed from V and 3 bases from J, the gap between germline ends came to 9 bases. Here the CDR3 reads CASSIGSLYEQYF. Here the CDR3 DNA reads TGTGCCAGTAGTATTGGTAGCCTCTACGAGCAGTACTTC.

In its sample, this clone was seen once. CDR3 DNA: TGTGCCAGCAGCTTCAGAGGCGGGAGTGCGTCCTACGAGCAGTACTTC. Translated: CASSFRGGSASYEQYF. The V call is TRBV7-2, the J call TRBJ2-7; 7 positions match TRBD2. CDR3 length: 16 amino acids. Germline values: CDR1 SGHTA, CDR2 FQGNSA. V lost 3 bases to trimming and J lost 1 base; unmatched junction nucleotides: 9.

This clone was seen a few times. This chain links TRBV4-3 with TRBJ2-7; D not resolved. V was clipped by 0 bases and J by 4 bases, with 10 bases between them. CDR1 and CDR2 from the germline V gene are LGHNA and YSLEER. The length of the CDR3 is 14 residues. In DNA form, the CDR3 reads TGCGCCAGCAGCCAAGACAGGACGAAGTACGAGCAGTACTTC. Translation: CASSQDRTKYEQYF.

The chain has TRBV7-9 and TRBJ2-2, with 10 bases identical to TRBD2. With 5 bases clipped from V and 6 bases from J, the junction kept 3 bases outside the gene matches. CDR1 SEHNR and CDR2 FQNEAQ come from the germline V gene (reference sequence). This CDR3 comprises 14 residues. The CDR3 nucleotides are TGTGCCAGCAGCACAAGCGGGAGGGCCGGGGAGCTGTTTTTT. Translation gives CASSTSGRAGELFF.

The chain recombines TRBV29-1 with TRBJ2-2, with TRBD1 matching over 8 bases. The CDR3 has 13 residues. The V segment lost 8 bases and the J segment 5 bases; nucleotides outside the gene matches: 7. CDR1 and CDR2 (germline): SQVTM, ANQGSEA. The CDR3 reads CSIGQGSTGELFF. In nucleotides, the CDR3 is TGCAGCATAGGACAGGGAAGTACCGGGGAGCTGTTTTTT.

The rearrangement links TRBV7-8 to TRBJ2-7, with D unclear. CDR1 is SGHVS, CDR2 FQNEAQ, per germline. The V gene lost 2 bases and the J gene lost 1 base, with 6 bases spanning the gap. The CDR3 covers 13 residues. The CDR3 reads CASSLYASYEQYF. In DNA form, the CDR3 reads TGTGCCAGCAGCTTATACGCATCCTACGAGCAGTACTTC.

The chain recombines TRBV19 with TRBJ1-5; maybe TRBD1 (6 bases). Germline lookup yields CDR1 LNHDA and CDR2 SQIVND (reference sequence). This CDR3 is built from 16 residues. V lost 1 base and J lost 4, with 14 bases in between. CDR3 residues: CASSIGTKGGNQPQHF. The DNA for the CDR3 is TGTGCCAGTAGTATAGGGACTAAGGGGGGGAATCAGCCCCAGCATTTT.

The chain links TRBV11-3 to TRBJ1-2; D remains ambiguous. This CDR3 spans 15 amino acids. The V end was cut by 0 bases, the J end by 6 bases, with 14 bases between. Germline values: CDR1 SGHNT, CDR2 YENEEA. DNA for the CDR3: TGTGCCAGCAGCTTAGAGGTCCAGGATAAGGATGGCTACACCTTC. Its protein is CASSLEVQDKDGYTF.

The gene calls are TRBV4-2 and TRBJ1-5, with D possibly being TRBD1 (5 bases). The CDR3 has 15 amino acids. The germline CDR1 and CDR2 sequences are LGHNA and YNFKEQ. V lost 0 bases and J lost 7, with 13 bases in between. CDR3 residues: CASSQDARGGQPQHF. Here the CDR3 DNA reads TGTGCCAGCAGCCAAGACGCAAGGGGTGGGCAGCCCCAGCATTTT.